Detailed here is one T cell receptor (beta chain). Its specificity is unknown. Germline V gives CDR1 SGDLS, CDR2 YYNGEE. The CDR3 consists of 13 residues. The V end was cut by 3 bases, the J end by 1 base, with 7 bases between. Extracted from the samples, RNA was reverse transcribed into cDNA to serve as the sequencing template. The data were produced by immunoSEQ multiplex PCR, yet TCRdb's version contains in-frame clones alone and is incomplete. The top ten hold 2% to 3% of the sample, which has about 210,000 clones, approximately 40% seen once. The data are from a study of CD8+ T cells in alopecia areata. Overall study context: In an open-label trial, patients got 5 to 10 mg tofacitinib twice daily.

Sample treatment: oral pan-JAK inhibitor, 5-10 mg twice daily. Whole-study results and caveats: Tofacitinib yielded significantly lower scalp clonality and fewer expanded CD8+ clones among the top 100. Numerous expanded lesional clones remained in scalp and blood during tofacitinib.

J is TRBJ1-1 and V is TRBV9; tentatively, D is TRBD1 (6 bases). The input for sequencing was CD4+ T cells sorted from blood, taken at approximately week 37, from a patient treated with tofacitinib. This TCR came from a human donor with alopecia areata. The CDR3 DNA follows: TGTGCCAGCAGCGAGGGACAGAACACTGAAGCTTTCTTT. Its translation: CASSEGQNTEAFF.